This T cell receptor beta chain was identified during a study of blood T cell repertoires in COVID-19 (dated by TCRdb to about 2020). Regarding the research as a whole: Samples from collaborators originated in the United States, Italy and Spain and spanned both the acute and convalescent phases of COVID-19. The material from the prospective study consisted of cDNA or gDNA derived from T cells, B-cell-depleted T cells, or PBMCs. Deeply sampled blood TCRbeta repertoires from subjects exposed to, actively infected with, or recovered from COVID-19 were included in the dataset. The repertoires were released in a freely available public database meant as a resource for research on the immune response to SARS-CoV-2. The samples were drawn from the first 160 participants of the ongoing ImmuneRACE study and from over a thousand subjects provided by 6 global collaborators. The sample metadata nearly always contained a de-identified subject ID, COVID-19 status, age in years and sex. Where available, HLA class I and class II types were taken from metadata supplied by the sample provider and were not determined by assay-based typing. What the study reported, not specific to this receptor: The quantity of clinical and demographic metadata differed by source and by participant and was supplied without curation.

The CDR3 holds 15 amino acids from the cysteine to the phenylalanine. The kept DNA is CDR3 alone, 45 bases in frame from the first base. V and J lose 5 bases and 4 bases, and a span of 17 bases separates them. CDR1 and CDR2 were assigned from the germline V gene (reference sequence) as SGHKS and YYEKEE. Participants in the prospective study were aged about 18 to 90 years, lived in some 24 United States geographic areas, and enrolled through a virtual design. Cohort assignment in the prospective study relied on participant-reported clinical history from a screening survey and a study questionnaire. ImmuneRACE Cohort 3 recovered participants were defined by two consecutive negative NP/OP PCR tests, healthcare professional clearance, or symptom resolution. In the prospective study, whole blood, serum and a nasopharyngeal or oropharyngeal swab were collected from each participant by mobile phlebotomists. Participants in the prospective study had the option to provide additional blood draws and questionnaires over an approximately 2-month period. Blood samples from the prospective study were shipped frozen or at room temperature prior to DNA extraction.

For this clone: Its recognized antigen is unknown. Base qualities are not provided; no much larger clone lies one nucleotide away.

TCRbeta CDR3 regions were amplified from genomic DNA using the immunoSEQ Assay, a bias-controlled multiplex PCR. On the authors' methods: Within the assay, amplification of reference gene primers was used to estimate how many nucleated cells each sample contained. Sequence reads were collapsed and filtered to measure the absolute abundance of every unique TCRbeta CDR3 rearrangement. For each sample, productive Simpson clonality was calculated as the square root of Simpson's diversity index across productive rearrangements. TCRdb re-hosts the immuneACCESS table, in-frame sequences only. Its copies lack some clones; in the studies checked, an unresolved V gene accounts for under half of them, and the cause for the rest is not known. V and J calls and clone size are as listed in that table; D and trimming were resolved from the DNA. The sample table lists some 250,000 clones, 75% to 90% of them with a count of one. The ten largest make up around 10% of the sample.

The rearrangement combines TRBV5-5 with TRBJ2-3, with no confident D gene call. The receptor was isolated from a man in his forties or fifties who had recovered from COVID-19. Material: PBMCs or T cells enriched from blood (not recorded which). The DNA sequence is given as TGTGCCAGCAGTGTGACGGCCCAGGATGCAGATACGCAGTATTTT. Its protein is CASSVTAQDADTQYF.